What follows is one T cell receptor beta chain and its context. This sample is drawn from a study of CD8 T cells in Susac syndrome. Random hexamers were used to reverse transcribe an amount of about 0.5 to 1 ug RNA. Each CDR3 protein gets one entry after TCRdb re-called the immunoSEQ multiplex PCR reads with MiXCR. The sample has some 140,000 distinct CDR3 sequences; approximately 79% are singletons. The germline V gene encodes CDR1 MNHNS and CDR2 SASEGT. This CDR3 has 14 residues. V was shortened by 1 base and J by 1 base, with 5 bases between the two germline ends. The chain recombines TRBV6-1 with TRBJ1-5; D is uncertain. Sequenced sample: CD8+ T cells from PBMCs. The TCR comes from a human donor with multiple sclerosis. This chain's CDR3 is CASSEVESNQPQHF. The CDR3 DNA reads as TGTGCCAGCAGTGAAGTGGAGAGCAATCAGCCCCAGCATTTT.